Included here is one T cell receptor beta chain sequence, with context. Its antigen is not identified. The data belong to a study of cytomegalovirus exposure and HLA in healthy donors. The V end lost 3 bases, the J end lost 6 bases, and 10 bases lay between the germline ends. Germline V gene data show CDR1 as SGDLS and CDR2 as YYNGEE. This CDR3 has 13 residues. Study-level findings and limits: The likely origin of a cluster of highly shared sequence variants was a sequencing artifact. Later, an analysis showed that TCR beta chains associated with HLA were more clonally expanded than others that were equally common.

Vbeta (60) and Jbeta (13) primers were used in the PCR. Produced via immunoSEQ multiplex PCR; TCRdb's table is partial and in-frame only. The sample includes 54,000 or so clones, less than 70% of them seen just once. Sample: PBMCs. This TCR came from a human donor in good health. The chain carries TRBV9 and TRBJ2-1, with D unresolved. CDR3 DNA: TGTGCCAGCAGCGGGCCTTCCCCCAATGAGCAGTTCTTC. This sequence encodes CASSGPSPNEQFF.